The present T cell receptor beta chain was sequenced within a study of cytomegalovirus exposure and HLA in healthy donors. Background on the study: A subsequent analysis reported that the 100 to 150 validation repertoires were produced on the same platform that had also been used for the approximately 710 first-cohort repertoires.

This clone was counted a few times. Its antigen is as yet unknown. Study-wide findings and caveats: It was reportedly the case that the classifier diagnosed cytomegalovirus status with high specificity and sensitivity. TCR beta chains numbering under 200 were designated cytomegalovirus-associated.

Profiled with immunoSEQ multiplex PCR; TCRdb holds only in-frame clones, not every one. Of approximately 300,000 clones listed, 70% to 90% are singletons. The sequence was collected from a young woman in good health and CMV-seronegative. Input material: PBMCs.

The DNA of the CDR3 is TGCGCCAGCAGCCAATCCGGAGGGAACTTGCCCCAGCATTTT. Translation: CASSQSGGNLPQHF. The gene calls are TRBV4-1 and TRBJ1-5; D is uncertain. The V gene lost 2 bases and the J gene lost 9 bases, with 14 bases spanning the gap. Germline V gene sequence: CDR1 MGHRA, CDR2 YSYEKL. This CDR3 has 14 residues.